Below are 26 T cell receptor beta chains sequenced from a single sample in a study of cytomegalovirus exposure and HLA in healthy donors. Researchers ran the PCR with 60 Vbeta and 13 Jbeta primers. Some clones are missing from TCRdb's copy, which holds only in-frame ones; the method was immunoSEQ multiplex PCR. Of roughly 56,000 clones in the sample, roughly 86% were seen once. Sequenced material: PBMCs. These TCRs come from a man between 18 and 35 years old in good health and CMV-seronegative.

This chain links TRBV28 with TRBJ1-5, with unresolved D. The ends were cut back, 6 bases at V and 1 base at J, with 10 bases in the middle. Germline lookup yields CDR1 MDHEN and CDR2 SYDVKM. This CDR3 has 14 residues. This CDR3 is CASSPAGSNQPQHF. DNA of the CDR3: TGTGCCAGCAGCCCGGCGGGAAGCAATCAGCCCCAGCATTTT.

The chain uses TRBV30 and TRBJ1-1; 9 nucleotides line up with TRBD1. V shed 2 bases, J shed 7 bases, and the junction held 11 bases outside the gene matches. Germline CDR1 is GTSNPN and CDR2 is SVGIG (reference sequence). The CDR3 is 15 amino acids. CDR3 in amino acids: CAWSLLTQGASEAFF. DNA for the CDR3: TGTGCCTGGAGTCTACTGACACAGGGGGCTAGTGAAGCTTTCTTT.

The chain combines TRBV30 with TRBJ2-5; 7 bases fit TRBD2. This CDR3 has 15 amino acids. Germline V gene data show CDR1 as GTSNPN and CDR2 as SVGIG (reference sequence). The V segment lost 0 bases and the J segment 1 base; nucleotides outside the gene matches: 5. CDR3 DNA sequence: TGTGCCTGGAGTGTAGGAGCGGGGCTCCAAGAGACCCAGTACTTC. It codes for CAWSVGAGLQETQYF.

The V gene is TRBV30, the J gene TRBJ1-5; 7 nucleotides agree with TRBD1. Germline V lookup: CDR1 GTSNPN, CDR2 SVGIG (reference sequence). With 3 bases clipped from V and 3 bases from J, the junction kept 11 bases outside the gene matches. The CDR3 totals 16 residues. The CDR3 loop is CAWRESGTAINQPQHF. CDR3 coding DNA: TGTGCCTGGAGAGAATCCGGGACAGCCATCAATCAGCCCCAGCATTTT.

Worth noting for this clone: At one of its ends the junction is not consistent with the germline gene, which may arise from a read error. The chain employs TRBV7-7 and TRBJ1-5; 9 bases fit TRBD1. This CDR3 is built from 14 residues. Germline CDR1 is SSHAT and CDR2 is FNYEAQ (reference sequence). CDR3 protein: CASSSAGTGFPQHF. DNA for the CDR3: TGTGCTAGCAGCTCGGCCGGGACAGGGTTCCCCCAGCATTTT.

The V call is TRBV30, the J call TRBJ1-4; 7 bases agree with TRBD1. Germline-derived CDR1 and CDR2 are GTSNPN and SVGIG (reference sequence). The CDR3 covers 14 residues. Germline trimming cut 0 bases from V and 8 bases from J; bases unmatched to any gene: 6. The CDR3 DNA reads as TGTGCCTGGAGTGTGACAGGGCGGCGGGAAAAACTGTTTTTT. Protein: CAWSVTGRREKLFF.

The CDR3 DNA follows: TGTGCCTTACCTATTGGAGATGGCTACACCTTC. This codes for CALPIGDGYTF. The chain recombines TRBV30 with TRBJ1-2; no clear D. The CDR3 is made up of 11 amino acids. The germline V gene has CDR1 GTSNPN and CDR2 SVGIG (reference sequence). V shed 7 bases and J shed 6 bases, with 12 bases lying between them.

The rearrangement links TRBV28 to TRBJ2-5; D may be TRBD2 (6 bases). V lost 5 bases and J 2 bases, leaving 12 bases between the germline ends. Germline values: CDR1 MDHEN, CDR2 SYDVKM. The CDR3 loop spans 14 amino acids. As DNA, the CDR3 is TGTGCCAGCAGTGAGGGTGGGGGGCAAGAGACCCAGTACTTC. As protein: CASSEGGGQETQYF.

In this sample, this clone turned up once. V usage is TRBV9 and J usage is TRBJ1-1, with D tentatively TRBD1 (5 bases). The CDR3 consists of 14 residues. CDR1 is SGDLS, CDR2 YYNGEE, per germline. The V end was cut by 2 bases, the J end by 1 base, with 9 bases between. DNA of the CDR3: TGTGCCAGCAGCGTCGACAGCCAGAACACTGAAGCTTTCTTT. Its translation: CASSVDSQNTEAFF.

The chain combines TRBV6-6 with TRBJ1-1; D gene ambiguous. Germline V gives CDR1 MNHNY, CDR2 SVGAGI (reference sequence). With 7 bases removed from V and 6 bases from J, the gap between germline ends came to 12 bases. This CDR3 region has 12 residues. The CDR3 is CASTGGVAEAFF. DNA for the CDR3: TGTGCCAGCACCGGCGGGGTGGCTGAAGCTTTCTTT.

The V and J genes are TRBV14 and TRBJ2-5, with D possibly TRBD1 on 6 matching bases. This CDR3 is 13 amino acids long. From germline, CDR1 is SGHDN and CDR2 FVKESK. The V and J ends lost 1 base and 5 bases respectively, with 8 bases between them. The DNA for the CDR3 is TGTGCCAGCAGCCAAGGGACAGTTGAGACCCAGTACTTC. Amino acids: CASSQGTVETQYF. The complete variable domain, with remaining parts taken from reference TRBV14 and TRBJ2-5, reads EAGVTQFPSHSVIEKGQTVTLRCDPISGHDNLYWYRRVMGKEIKFLLHFVKESKQDESGMPNNRFLAERTGGTYSTLKVQPAELEDSGVYFCASSQGTVETQYFGPGTRLLVL.

J is TRBJ2-7 and V is TRBV6-5; no clear D gene. The V end lost 6 bases, the J end lost 0 bases, and 15 bases lay between the germline ends. In germline, CDR1 is MNHEY, CDR2 SVGAGI. This CDR3 spans 15 amino acids. The CDR3 DNA is TGTGCCAGCAGACCTCGTATCCTAAGCTCCTACGAGCAGTACTTC. The encoded protein is CASRPRILSSYEQYF.

This clone has a single count. The rearrangement joins TRBV7-2 to TRBJ1-5, with a possible D match to TRBD1 (6 bases). V gave up 6 bases and J gave up 3 bases, with 15 bases separating them. This CDR3 is built from 15 residues. Germline V gene data show CDR1 as SGHTA and CDR2 as FQGNSA. Written as DNA, the CDR3 is TGTGCCAGCAGTTTCCAGGGGCGGGCCAATCAGCCCCAGCATTTT. It encodes CASSFQGRANQPQHF. Supplemented by reference TRBV7-2 and TRBJ1-5, the full variable domain reads GAGVSQSPSNKVTEKGKDVELRCDPISGHTALYWYRQSLGQGLEFLIYFQGNSAPDKSGLPSDRFSAERTGGSVSTLTIQRTQQEDSAVYLCASSFQGRANQPQHFGDGTRLSIL.

The V and J genes are TRBV11-2 and TRBJ1-4; D might be TRBD1 (5 bases). V was cut by 4 bases and J by 8 bases, with 17 bases left in between. Germline V gene data show CDR1 as SGHAT and CDR2 as FQNNGV. The CDR3 has 15 amino acids. The CDR3 here is CASSSETDLGEKLFF. The DNA of the CDR3 is TGTGCCAGCAGCTCTGAGACAGACCTCGGGGAAAAACTGTTTTTT.

The rearrangement joins TRBV7-9 to TRBJ2-3, with D possibly being TRBD1 (6 bases). V gave up 5 bases and J gave up 2 bases, with 20 bases separating them. Germline values: CDR1 SEHNR, CDR2 FQNEAQ (reference sequence). The CDR3 sequence is 17 residues long. CDR3 bases: TGTGCCAGCAGCGATCGTTTTGGACAGTTAGACACAGATACGCAGTATTTT. Protein product: CASSDRFGQLDTDTQYF.

The chain has TRBV5-1 and TRBJ2-7, with D possibly TRBD2 on 7 matching bases. The CDR3 totals 15 residues. CDR1 and CDR2 from the germline V gene are SGHRS and YFSETQ. Trimming cost V 1 base and J 7 bases, with 18 bases left between them. The CDR3 spells CASSLQGLGAGEQYF. The CDR3 DNA reads TGCGCCAGCAGCTTGCAGGGGCTGGGAGCGGGGGAGCAGTACTTC.

This clone was seen a single time. The V and J genes are TRBV11-3 and TRBJ2-3, with a weak D call TRBD2 (6 bases). V gave up 2 bases and J gave up 5 bases, with 17 bases separating them. There are 16 residues in the CDR3. Germline values: CDR1 SGHNT, CDR2 YENEEA. Here the CDR3 DNA reads TGTGCCAGCAGCTTAAGGCCTAGCCCCGGGGGAGATACGCAGTATTTT. This codes for CASSLRPSPGGDTQYF.

J is TRBJ1-6 and V is TRBV30; no clear D gene. Per the germline V gene, CDR1 is GTSNPN and CDR2 is SVGIG (reference sequence). The CDR3 runs 11 residues. Trimming took 2 bases from V and 7 from J, leaving 3 bases between them. This chain's CDR3 is CAWSRNSPLHF. CDR3 nucleotide sequence: TGTGCCTGGAGTCGGAATTCACCCCTCCACTTT.

V gene TRBV2 combines with J gene TRBJ1-5, with 10 bases lining up with TRBD1. CDR1 is SNHLY, CDR2 FYNNEI, per germline. Trimming removed 3 bases from V and 1 base from J; junction bases left unmatched: 3. The CDR3 extends over 16 amino acids. CDR3 sequence (DNA): TGTGCCAGCAGTGATGACAGGGGGCAGAGCAATCAGCCCCAGCATTTT. This translates into CASSDDRGQSNQPQHF.

This clone has just a few counts. The chain combines TRBV28 with TRBJ1-3; tentative D call: TRBD1 (6 bases). The CDR3 extends over 15 amino acids. Germline CDR1 and CDR2: MDHEN and SYDVKM. Trimming took off 6 bases at V and 0 bases at J, with 12 bases between the two ends. Here the CDR3 DNA reads TGTGCCAGCAGCCCTCACAGGGACTCTGGAAACACCATATATTTT. It translates to CASSPHRDSGNTIYF.

This clone has only one observation. V gene TRBV4-1 combines with J gene TRBJ2-5, with 9 bases identical to TRBD1. Trimming cost V 6 bases and J 5 bases; bases outside gene matches: 10. The CDR3 is 15 residues long. Germline CDR1 is MGHRA and CDR2 is YSYEKL. The CDR3 is CASRPPGQGAETQYF. The CDR3 coding sequence is TGCGCCAGCAGGCCTCCGGGACAGGGCGCGGAGACCCAGTACTTC.

This clone was seen a few times. The chain uses TRBV7-9 and TRBJ1-4; D not certain. CDR3 length equals 14 residues. V was shortened by 3 bases and J by 5 bases, with 10 bases between the two germline ends. Germline values: CDR1 SEHNR, CDR2 FQNEAQ (reference sequence). CDR3 sequence (DNA): TGTGCCAGCAGCTTGGGCGCTGAGAATGAAAAACTGTTTTTT. Amino acid sequence: CASSLGAENEKLFF.

The table lists this clone with a count of one. The chain couples TRBV6-5 to TRBJ1-1, with D perhaps TRBD1 (5 bases). V was clipped by 10 bases and J by 2 bases, with 11 bases between them. Germline V gene data show CDR1 as MNHEY and CDR2 as SVGAGI. The CDR3 spans 12 residues. The CDR3: CATREYNTEAFF. The CDR3 DNA is TGTGCCACCAGGGAGTACAACACTGAAGCTTTCTTT.

V usage is TRBV28 and J usage is TRBJ2-7; TRBD2 might be the D (7 bases). V was trimmed by 6 bases and J by 0 bases, leaving 21 bases between them. The CDR3 sequence is 17 residues long. The V gene's germline CDR1 is MDHEN and CDR2 SYDVKM. CDR3 nucleotides: TGTGCCAGCAGCCCCGCGGATGGGCGGGGGCCCTCCTACGAGCAGTACTTC. It codes for CASSPADGRGPSYEQYF.

This chain connects TRBV7-2 to TRBJ2-7; 8 bases fit TRBD2. Germline V gene lookup returns CDR1 SGHTA and CDR2 FQGNSA. J lost 6 bases, V lost 1 base, and 11 bases had no gene match. This CDR3 has 16 residues. This CDR3 is CASSLGIPGGGTEQYF. The CDR3 coding sequence is TGTGCCAGCAGCTTAGGAATCCCGGGCGGGGGGACCGAGCAGTACTTC.

The CDR3 DNA sequence: TGTGCCAGCAAGCGGGGAGAGACCCAGTACTTC. It specifies CASKRGETQYF. V and J are TRBV27 and TRBJ2-5, with 7 bases fitting TRBD2. Trimming at V came to 7 bases and at J to 4 bases, leaving 0 bases not matched to a gene. Germline V gene sequence: CDR1 MNHEY, CDR2 SMNVEV (reference sequence). The CDR3 length is 11 residues.